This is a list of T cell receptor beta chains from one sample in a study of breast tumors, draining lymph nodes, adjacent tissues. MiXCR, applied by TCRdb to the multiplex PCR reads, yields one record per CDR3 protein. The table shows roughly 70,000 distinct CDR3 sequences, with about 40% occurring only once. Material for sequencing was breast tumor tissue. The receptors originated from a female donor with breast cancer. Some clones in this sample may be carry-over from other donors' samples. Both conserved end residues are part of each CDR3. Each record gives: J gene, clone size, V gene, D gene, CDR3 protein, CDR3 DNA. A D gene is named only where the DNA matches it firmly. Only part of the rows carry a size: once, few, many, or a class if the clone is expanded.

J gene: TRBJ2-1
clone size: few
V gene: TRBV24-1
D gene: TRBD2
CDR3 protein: CATSDFLLAGGNEQFF
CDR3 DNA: TGTGCCACCAGTGATTTTCTTCTAGCGGGGGGCAATGAGCAGTTCTTC

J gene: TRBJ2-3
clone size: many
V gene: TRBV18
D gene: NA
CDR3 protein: CASSPVQGGDTQYF
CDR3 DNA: TGTGCCAGCTCACCGGTTCAGGGGGGAGATACGCAGTATTTT

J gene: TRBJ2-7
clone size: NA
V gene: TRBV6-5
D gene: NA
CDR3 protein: CASSQTWDIPYEQYF
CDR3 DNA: TGTGCCAGCAGTCAGACGTGGGACATCCCCTACGAACAGTACTTC

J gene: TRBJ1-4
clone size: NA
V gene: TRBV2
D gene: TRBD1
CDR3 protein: CASSSQRRTGTFYEKLFF
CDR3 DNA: TGTGCCAGCAGCTCGCAGAGACGGACAGGGACATTTTACGAAAAACTGTTTTTT

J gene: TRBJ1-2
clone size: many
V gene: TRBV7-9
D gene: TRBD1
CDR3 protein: CASSPRSTGGSYGYTF
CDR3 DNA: TGTGCCAGCAGCCCCCGGTCAACAGGGGGAAGCTATGGCTACACCTTC

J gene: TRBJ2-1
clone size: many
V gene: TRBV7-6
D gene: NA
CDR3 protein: CASSFRLRRGDEQFF
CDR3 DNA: TGTGCCAGCAGCTTCAGGCTAAGGAGGGGCGACGAGCAGTTCTTC

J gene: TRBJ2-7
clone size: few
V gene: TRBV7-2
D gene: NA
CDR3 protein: CASSPRTLGEQYF
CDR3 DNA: TGTGCCAGCAGCCCTCGAACCCTGGGCGAGCAGTACTTC

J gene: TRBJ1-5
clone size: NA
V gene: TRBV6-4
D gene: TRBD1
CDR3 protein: CASQIGTGHNQPQHF
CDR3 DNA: TGTGCCAGCCAGATAGGGACAGGTCACAACCAGCCCCAGCATTTT

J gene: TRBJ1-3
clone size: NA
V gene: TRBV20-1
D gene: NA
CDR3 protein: CSARAISGNTIYF
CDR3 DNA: TGCAGTGCTAGAGCCATTTCAGGAAACACTATATATTTT

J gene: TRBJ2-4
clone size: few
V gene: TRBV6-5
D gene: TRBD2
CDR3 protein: CASSSGTLLAKNIQYF
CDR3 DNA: TGTGCCAGCTCTAGCGGGACACTCCTAGCCAAAAACATTCAGTACTTC

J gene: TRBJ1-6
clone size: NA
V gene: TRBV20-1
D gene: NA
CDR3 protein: CSALSIRGGNSPLHF
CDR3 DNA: TGCAGTGCTCTATCAATCCGTGGGGGTAATTCACCCCTCCACTTT

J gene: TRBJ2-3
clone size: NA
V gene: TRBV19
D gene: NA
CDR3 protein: CASGGLTDTQYF
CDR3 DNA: TGTGCCAGTGGCGGCCTCACAGATACGCAGTATTTT

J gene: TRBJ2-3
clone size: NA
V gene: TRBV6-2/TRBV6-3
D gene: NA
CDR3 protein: CASSHPNRVLYTDTQYF
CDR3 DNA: TGTGCCAGCAGTCACCCTAACAGGGTACTTTACACAGATACGCAGTATTTT

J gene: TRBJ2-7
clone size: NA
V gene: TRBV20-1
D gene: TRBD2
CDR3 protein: CSASTETSGSSYEQYF
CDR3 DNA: TGCAGTGCTAGCACTGAGACTAGCGGAAGCTCCTACGAGCAGTACTTC

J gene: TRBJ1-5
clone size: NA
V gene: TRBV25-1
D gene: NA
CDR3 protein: CARDWTSPNQPQHF
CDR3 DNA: TGTGCTAGAGACTGGACTAGCCCTAATCAGCCCCAGCATTTT

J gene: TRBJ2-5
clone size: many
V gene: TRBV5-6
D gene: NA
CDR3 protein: CASSAWTALETQYF
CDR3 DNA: TGTGCCAGCAGCGCCTGGACAGCGCTGGAGACCCAGTACTTC

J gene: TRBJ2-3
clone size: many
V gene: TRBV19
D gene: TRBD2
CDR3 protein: CASVKRGGTDTQYF
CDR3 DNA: TGTGCCAGTGTCAAGCGGGGGGGCACAGATACGCAGTATTTT

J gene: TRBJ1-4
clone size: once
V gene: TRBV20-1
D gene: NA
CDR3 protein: CSAKIGADTGRKLFF
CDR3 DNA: TGCAGTGCTAAAATCGGGGCAGACACGGGGAGAAAACTGTTTTTT

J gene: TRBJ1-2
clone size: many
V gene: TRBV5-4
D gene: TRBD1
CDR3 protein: CASSSVDRPNYGYTF
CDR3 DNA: TGTGCCAGCAGCTCCGTGGACAGGCCGAACTATGGCTACACCTTC

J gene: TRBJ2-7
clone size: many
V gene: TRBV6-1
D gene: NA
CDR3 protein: CASSGVRGGCSYEQYF
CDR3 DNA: TGTGCCAGCAGTGGGGTCAGGGGTGGATGCTCCTACGAGCAGTACTTC

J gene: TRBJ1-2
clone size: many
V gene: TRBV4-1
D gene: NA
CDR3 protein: CASSQVGHRYGYTF
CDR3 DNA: TGCGCCAGCAGCCAAGTAGGACATCGCTATGGCTACACCTTC

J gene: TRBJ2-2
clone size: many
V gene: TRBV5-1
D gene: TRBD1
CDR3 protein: CASSRGQGGTGELFF
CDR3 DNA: TGCGCCAGCAGCCGGGGACAGGGGGGAACCGGGGAGCTGTTTTTT

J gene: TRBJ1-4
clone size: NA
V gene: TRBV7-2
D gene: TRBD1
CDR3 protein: CATYRQGQPNEKLFF
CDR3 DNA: TGTGCCACCTATAGGCAGGGACAGCCTAATGAAAAACTGTTTTTT

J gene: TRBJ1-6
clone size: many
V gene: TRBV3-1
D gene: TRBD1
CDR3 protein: CASSRGTGAYNSPLHF
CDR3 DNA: TGTGCCAGCAGCCGTGGGACAGGGGCCTATAATTCACCCCTCCACTTT

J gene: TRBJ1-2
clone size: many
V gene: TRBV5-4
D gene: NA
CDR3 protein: CASPRGGNGYTF
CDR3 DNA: TGTGCCAGTCCGAGGGGGGGCAATGGCTACACCTTC

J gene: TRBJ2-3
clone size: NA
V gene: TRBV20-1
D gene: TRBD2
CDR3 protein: CSASQAGGDTDTQYF
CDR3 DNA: TGCAGTGCTAGTCAAGCGGGAGGCGACACAGATACGCAGTATTTT

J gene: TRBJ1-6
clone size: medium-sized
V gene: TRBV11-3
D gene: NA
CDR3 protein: CASVQGGRGNSPLHF
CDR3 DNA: TGTGCCAGCGTCCAAGGCGGGAGAGGTAATTCACCCCTCCACTTT

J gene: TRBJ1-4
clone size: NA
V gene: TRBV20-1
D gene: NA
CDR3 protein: CSASQPTGTNEKLLF
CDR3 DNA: TGCAGTGCTAGCCAACCTACTGGAACAAATGAAAAACTGCTTTTT

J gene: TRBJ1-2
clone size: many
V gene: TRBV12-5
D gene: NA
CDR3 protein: CASGFPNDWGNYGYTF
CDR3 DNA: TGTGCTAGTGGTTTCCCCAACGATTGGGGGAACTATGGCTACACCTTC

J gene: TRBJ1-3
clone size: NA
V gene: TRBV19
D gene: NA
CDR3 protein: CASTSRDSGNTIYF
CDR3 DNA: TGTGCCAGTACCAGTCGGGATTCTGGAAACACCATATATTTT

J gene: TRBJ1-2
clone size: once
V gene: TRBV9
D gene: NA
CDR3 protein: CASSESTDRLGAGYTF
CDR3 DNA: TGTGCCAGCAGCGAGTCCACGGACAGACTTGGGGCTGGCTACACCTTC

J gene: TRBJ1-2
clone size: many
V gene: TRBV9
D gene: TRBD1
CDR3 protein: CASSAHPGQGVDGYTF
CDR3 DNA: TGTGCCAGCAGCGCGCATCCGGGACAGGGAGTTGATGGCTACACCTTC

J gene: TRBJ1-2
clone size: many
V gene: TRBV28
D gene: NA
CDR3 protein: CASSSPPREVGGYTF
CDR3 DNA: TGTGCCAGCAGTTCCCCACCGAGGGAAGTGGGTGGCTACACCTTC

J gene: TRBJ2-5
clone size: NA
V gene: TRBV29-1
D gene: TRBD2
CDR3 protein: CSARGRAGETQYF
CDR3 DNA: TGCAGCGCCAGAGGGAGGGCCGGGGAGACCCAGTACTTC

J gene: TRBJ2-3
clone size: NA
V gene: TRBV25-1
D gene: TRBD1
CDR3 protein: CASSDLGTGGTDTQYF
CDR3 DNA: TGTGCCAGCAGTGATCTAGGGACAGGGGGTACAGATACGCAGTATTTT

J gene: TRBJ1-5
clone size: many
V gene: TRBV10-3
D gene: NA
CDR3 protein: CAISSSNGDGNQPQHF
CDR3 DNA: TGTGCCATCAGTTCATCTAACGGAGATGGCAATCAGCCCCAGCATTTT

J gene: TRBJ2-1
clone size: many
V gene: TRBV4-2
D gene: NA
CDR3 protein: CASSLSDEQFF
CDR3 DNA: TGTGCCAGCAGCCTCTCAGACGAGCAGTTCTTC

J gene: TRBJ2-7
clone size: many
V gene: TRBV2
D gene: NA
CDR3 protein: CASSAPGPREEQYF
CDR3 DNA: TGTGCCAGCAGCGCCCCGGGACCTAGAGAAGAGCAGTACTTC

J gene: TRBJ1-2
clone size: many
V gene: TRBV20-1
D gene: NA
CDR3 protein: CSARWEDYGYTF
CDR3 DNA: TGCAGTGCTAGATGGGAGGACTATGGCTACACCTTC

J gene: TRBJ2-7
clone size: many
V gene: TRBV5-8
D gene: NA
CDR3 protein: CASSLGRVRNEQYF
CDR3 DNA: TGTGCCAGCAGCTTGGGCAGGGTACGGAACGAGCAGTACTTC

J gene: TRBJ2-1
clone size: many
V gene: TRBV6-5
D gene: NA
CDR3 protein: CASSHSTAGTNEQFF
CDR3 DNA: TGTGCCAGCAGTCACTCGACCGCGGGGACCAATGAGCAGTTCTTC

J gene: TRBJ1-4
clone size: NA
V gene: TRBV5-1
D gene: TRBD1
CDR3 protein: CASSPRQGTETRNEKLFF
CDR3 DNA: TGCGCCAGCAGTCCTCGACAGGGGACCGAGACTCGTAATGAAAAACTGTTTTTT

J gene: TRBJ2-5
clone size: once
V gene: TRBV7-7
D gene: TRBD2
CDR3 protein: CARGTSGIETQYF
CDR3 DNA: TGTGCTAGGGGGACTAGCGGGATTGAGACCCAGTACTTC

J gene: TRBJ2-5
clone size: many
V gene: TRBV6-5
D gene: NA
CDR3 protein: CASEGGTVGTQYF
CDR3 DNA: TGTGCCAGCGAGGGGGGAACGGTGGGGACCCAGTACTTC

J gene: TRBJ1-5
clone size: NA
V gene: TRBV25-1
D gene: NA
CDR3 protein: CASKAGNYEHF
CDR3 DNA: TGTGCCAGCAAGGCTGGAAATTACGAGCATTTT

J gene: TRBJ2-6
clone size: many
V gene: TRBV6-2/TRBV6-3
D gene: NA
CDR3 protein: CATRPSGAISGANVLTF
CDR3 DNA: TGTGCCACCAGACCGTCGGGAGCAATCTCTGGGGCCAACGTCCTGACTTTC

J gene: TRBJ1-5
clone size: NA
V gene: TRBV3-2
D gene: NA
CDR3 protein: CASSLPHWGPNQPQHF
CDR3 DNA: TGTGCCAGCAGCCTTCCGCACTGGGGGCCAAATCAGCCCCAGCATTTT

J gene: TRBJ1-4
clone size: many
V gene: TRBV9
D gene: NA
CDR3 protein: CASSAWKTNEKLFF
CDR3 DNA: TGTGCCAGCAGCGCGTGGAAGACTAATGAAAAACTGTTTTTT

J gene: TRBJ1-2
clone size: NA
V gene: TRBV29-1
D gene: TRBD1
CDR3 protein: CSVTQVSGGGCTF
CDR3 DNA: TGCAGCGTTACCCAAGTCTCAGGAGGGGGCTGCACCTTC

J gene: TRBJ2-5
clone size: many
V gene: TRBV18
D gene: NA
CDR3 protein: CASSPGDLIETQYF
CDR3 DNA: TGTGCCAGCTCACCCGGCGACCTGATAGAGACCCAGTACTTC

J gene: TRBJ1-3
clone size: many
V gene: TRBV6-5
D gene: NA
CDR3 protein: CASRTSGVSGNTIYF
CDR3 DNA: TGTGCCAGCAGAACCTCGGGCGTCTCTGGAAACACCATATATTTT

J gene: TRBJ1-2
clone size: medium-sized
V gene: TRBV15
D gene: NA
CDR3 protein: CATSRDLRAANYGYTF
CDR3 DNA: TGTGCCACCAGCAGAGATCTGAGGGCTGCCAACTATGGCTACACCTTC

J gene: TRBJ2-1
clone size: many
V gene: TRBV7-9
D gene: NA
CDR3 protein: CASSFQYNEQFF
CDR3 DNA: TGTGCCAGCAGCTTCCAATACAATGAGCAGTTCTTC

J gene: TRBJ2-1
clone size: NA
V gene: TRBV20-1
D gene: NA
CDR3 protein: CSASISPERGFSYNEQFF
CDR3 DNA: TGCAGTGCCAGCATCTCCCCCGAGAGGGGGTTTTCTTACAATGAGCAGTTCTTC

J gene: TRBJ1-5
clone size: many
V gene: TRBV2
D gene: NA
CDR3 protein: CASSVFDRSYSNQPQHF
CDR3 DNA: TGTGCCAGCAGTGTCTTCGACAGGTCTTATAGCAATCAGCCCCAGCATTTT

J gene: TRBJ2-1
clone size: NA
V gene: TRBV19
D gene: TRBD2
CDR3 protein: CASSAGGDYNEQFF
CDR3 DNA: TGTGCCAGTAGTGCGGGAGGGGATTACAATGAGCAGTTCTTC

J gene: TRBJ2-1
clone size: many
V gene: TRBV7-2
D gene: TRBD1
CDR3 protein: CASRTGTGNYNEQFF
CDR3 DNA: TGTGCCAGCAGGACCGGGACAGGGAACTACAATGAGCAGTTCTTC

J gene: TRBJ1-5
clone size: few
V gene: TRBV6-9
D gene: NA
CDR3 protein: CASSHSHREDQPQHF
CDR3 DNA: TGTGCCAGCAGTCATTCGCACAGAGAGGATCAGCCCCAGCATTTT

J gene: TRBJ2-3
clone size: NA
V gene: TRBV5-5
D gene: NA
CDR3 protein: CASSHPADTQYF
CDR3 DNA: TGTGCCAGCAGCCACCCCGCAGATACGCAGTATTTT

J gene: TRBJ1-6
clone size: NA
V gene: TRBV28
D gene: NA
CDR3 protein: CPKFEPKEGSRSPLHF
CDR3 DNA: TGTCCCAAATTTGAGCCTAAGGAGGGCAGCCGGTCACCCCTCCACTTT